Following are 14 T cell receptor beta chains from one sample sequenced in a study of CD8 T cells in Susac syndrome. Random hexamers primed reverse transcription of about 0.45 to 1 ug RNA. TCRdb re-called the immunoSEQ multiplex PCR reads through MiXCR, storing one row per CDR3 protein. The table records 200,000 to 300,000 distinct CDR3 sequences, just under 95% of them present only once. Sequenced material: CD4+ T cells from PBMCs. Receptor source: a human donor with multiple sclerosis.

The CDR3 loop is CSARDYRGSDEQYF. In DNA, the CDR3 is TGCAGTGCTAGAGATTACAGGGGATCCGACGAGCAGTACTTC. The rearrangement joins TRBV20-1 to TRBJ2-7; 7 bases map to TRBD1. This CDR3 has 14 amino acids. V dropped 0 bases and J dropped 5; count of bases not matched to a gene: 7. Germline values: CDR1 DFQATT, CDR2 SNEGSKA (reference sequence).

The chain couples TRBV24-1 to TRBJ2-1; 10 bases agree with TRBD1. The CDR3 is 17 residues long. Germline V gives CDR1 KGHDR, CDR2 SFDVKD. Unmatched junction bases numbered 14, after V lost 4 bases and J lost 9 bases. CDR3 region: CATSDNVAGTGDAEQFF. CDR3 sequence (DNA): TGTGCCACCAGTGACAACGTGGCGGGGACAGGGGACGCTGAGCAGTTCTTC.

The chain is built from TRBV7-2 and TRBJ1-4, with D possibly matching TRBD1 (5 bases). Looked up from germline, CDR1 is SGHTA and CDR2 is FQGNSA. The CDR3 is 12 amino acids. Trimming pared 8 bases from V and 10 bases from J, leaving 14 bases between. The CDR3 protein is CASGTGQGKLFF. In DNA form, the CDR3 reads TGTGCCAGCGGGACGGGTCAGGGAAAACTGTTTTTT.

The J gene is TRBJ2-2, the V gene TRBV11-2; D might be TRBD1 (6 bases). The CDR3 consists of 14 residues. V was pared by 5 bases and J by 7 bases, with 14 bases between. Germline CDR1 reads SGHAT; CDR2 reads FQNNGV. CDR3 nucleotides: TGTGCCAGCAGCCAACTTACAGGGTACGGGGAGCTGTTTTTT. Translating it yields CASSQLTGYGELFF.

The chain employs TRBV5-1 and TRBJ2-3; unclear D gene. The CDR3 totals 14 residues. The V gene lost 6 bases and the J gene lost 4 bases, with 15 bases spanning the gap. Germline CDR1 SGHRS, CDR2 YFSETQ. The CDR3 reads CASTRLTSADTQYF. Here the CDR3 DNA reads TGCGCCAGCACCCGACTTACAAGTGCAGATACGCAGTATTTT.

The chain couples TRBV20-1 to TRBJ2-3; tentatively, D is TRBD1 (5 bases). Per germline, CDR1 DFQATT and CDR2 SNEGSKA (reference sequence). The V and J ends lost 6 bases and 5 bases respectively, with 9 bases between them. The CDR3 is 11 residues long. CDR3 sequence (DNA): TGCAGTGCGGCAGGGCAAGATACGCAGTATTTT. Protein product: CSAAGQDTQYF.

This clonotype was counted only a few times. In DNA, the CDR3 is TGTGCCAGCAGTGTACTAGCGGGGGGCACAGATACGCAGTATTTT. Translation gives CASSVLAGGTDTQYF. The chain couples TRBV2 to TRBJ2-3; 11 bases are a match to TRBD2. Unmatched junction bases numbered 1, after V lost 4 bases and J lost 1 base. Germline V CDR1 and CDR2: SNHLY, FYNNEI. This CDR3 region has 15 residues. Full variable domain (outside the CDR3, taken from reference TRBV2 and TRBJ2-3): EPEVTQTPSHQVTQMGQEVILRCVPISNHLYFYWYRQILGQKVEFLVSFYNNEISEKSEIFDDQFSVERPDGSNFTLKIRSTKLEDSAMYFCASSVLAGGTDTQYFGPGTRLTVL.

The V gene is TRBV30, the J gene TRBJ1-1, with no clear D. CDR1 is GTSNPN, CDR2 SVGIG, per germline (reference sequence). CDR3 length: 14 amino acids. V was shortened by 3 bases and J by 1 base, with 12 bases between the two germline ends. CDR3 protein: CAWRKGPGNTEAFF. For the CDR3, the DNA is TGTGCCTGGAGAAAAGGCCCGGGGAACACTGAAGCTTTCTTT.

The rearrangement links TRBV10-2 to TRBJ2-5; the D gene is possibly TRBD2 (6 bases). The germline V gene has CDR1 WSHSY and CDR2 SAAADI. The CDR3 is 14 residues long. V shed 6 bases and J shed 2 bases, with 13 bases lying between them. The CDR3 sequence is CASRSLADQETQYF. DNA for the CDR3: TGCGCCAGCAGATCCTTAGCGGATCAAGAGACCCAGTACTTC.

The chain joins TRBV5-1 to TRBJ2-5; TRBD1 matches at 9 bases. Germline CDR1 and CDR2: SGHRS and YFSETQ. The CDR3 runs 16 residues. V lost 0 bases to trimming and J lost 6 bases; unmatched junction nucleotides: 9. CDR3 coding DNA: TGCGCCAGCAGCTTGGATTCGGGACAGGGCCAGAAGACCCAGTACTTC. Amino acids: CASSLDSGQGQKTQYF.

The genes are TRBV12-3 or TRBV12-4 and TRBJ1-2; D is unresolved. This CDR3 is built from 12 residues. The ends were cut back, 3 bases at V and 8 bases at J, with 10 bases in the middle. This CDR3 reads CASSFTGLGYTF. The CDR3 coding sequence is TGTGCCAGCAGTTTTACGGGGTTGGGCTACACCTTC.

Here the CDR3 reads CASSVGQYNEQFF. Written as DNA, the CDR3 is TGTGCCAGCAGTGTGGGACAGTACAATGAGCAGTTCTTC. The chain links TRBV2 to TRBJ2-1, with 7 bases lining up with TRBD1. CDR1 is SNHLY, CDR2 FYNNEI, per germline. The CDR3 extends over 13 amino acids. Trimming took 4 bases from V and 4 from J; bases not matched to a gene: 1.

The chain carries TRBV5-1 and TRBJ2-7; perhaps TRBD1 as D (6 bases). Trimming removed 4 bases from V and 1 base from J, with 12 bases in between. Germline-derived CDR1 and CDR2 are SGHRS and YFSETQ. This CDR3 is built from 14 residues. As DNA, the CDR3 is TGCGCCAGCAGCCCAGATGGACAGTCCTACGAGCAGTACTTC. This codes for CASSPDGQSYEQYF.

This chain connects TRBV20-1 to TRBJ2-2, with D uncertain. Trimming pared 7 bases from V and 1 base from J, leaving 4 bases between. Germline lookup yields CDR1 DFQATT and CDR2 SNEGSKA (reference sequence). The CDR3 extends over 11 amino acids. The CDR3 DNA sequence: TGCAGTGTGGGGAACACCGGGGAGCTGTTTTTT. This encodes CSVGNTGELFF.